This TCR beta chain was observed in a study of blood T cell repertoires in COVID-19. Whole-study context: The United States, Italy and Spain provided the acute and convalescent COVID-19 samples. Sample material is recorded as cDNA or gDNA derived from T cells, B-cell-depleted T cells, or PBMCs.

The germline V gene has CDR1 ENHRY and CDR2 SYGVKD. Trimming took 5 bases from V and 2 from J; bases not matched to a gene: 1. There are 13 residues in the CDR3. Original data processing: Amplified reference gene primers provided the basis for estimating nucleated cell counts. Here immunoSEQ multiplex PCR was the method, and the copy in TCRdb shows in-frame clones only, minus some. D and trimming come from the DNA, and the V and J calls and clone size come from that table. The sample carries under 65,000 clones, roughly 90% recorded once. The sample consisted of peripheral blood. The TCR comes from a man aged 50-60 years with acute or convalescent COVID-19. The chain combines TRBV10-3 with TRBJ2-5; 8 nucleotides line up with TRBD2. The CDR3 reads CAISSGGQETQYF. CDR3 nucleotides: TGTGCCATCAGTAGCGGGGGACAAGAGACCCAGTACTTC.